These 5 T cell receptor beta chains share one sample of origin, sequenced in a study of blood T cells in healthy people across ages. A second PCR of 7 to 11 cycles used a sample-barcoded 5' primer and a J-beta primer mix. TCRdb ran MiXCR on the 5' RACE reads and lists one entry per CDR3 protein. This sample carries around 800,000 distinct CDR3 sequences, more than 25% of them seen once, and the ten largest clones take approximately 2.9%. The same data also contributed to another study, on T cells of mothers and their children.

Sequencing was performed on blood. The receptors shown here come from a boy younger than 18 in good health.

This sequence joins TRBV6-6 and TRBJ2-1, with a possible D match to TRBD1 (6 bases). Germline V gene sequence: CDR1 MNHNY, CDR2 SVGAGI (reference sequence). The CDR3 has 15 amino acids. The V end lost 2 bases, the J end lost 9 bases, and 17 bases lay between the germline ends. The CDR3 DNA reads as TGTGCCAGCAGTTACGCCGACAGGAGTAGGGGTGAGCAGTTCTTC. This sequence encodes CASSYADRSRGEQFF.

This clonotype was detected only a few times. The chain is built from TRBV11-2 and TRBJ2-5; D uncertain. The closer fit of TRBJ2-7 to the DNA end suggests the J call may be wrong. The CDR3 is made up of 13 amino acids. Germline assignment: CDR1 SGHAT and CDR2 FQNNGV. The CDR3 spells CASSLSYRYEQYF. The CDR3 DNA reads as TGTGCCAGCTCTTTGTCGTACCGTTACGAGCAGTACTTC.

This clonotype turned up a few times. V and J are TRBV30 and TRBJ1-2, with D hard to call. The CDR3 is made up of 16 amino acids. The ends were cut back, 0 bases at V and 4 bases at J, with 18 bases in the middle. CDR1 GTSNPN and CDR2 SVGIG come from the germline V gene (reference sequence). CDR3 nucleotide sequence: TGTGCCTGGAGTGTACTTTCGTACATGAACTTCTATGGCTACACCTTC. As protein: CAWSVLSYMNFYGYTF.

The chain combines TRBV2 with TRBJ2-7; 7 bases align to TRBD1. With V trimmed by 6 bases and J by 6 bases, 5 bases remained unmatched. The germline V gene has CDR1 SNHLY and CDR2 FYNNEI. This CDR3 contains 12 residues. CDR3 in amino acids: CASSGDSGEQYF. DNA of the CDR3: TGTGCCAGCAGCGGGGACAGCGGCGAGCAGTACTTC.

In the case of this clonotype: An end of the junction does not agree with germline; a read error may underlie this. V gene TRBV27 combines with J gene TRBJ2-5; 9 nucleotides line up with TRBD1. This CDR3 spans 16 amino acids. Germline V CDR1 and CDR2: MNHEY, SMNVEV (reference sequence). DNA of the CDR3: TGCGCCAGCAGTTTCCTCGGGACAGGGCAACGAGAGACCCAGTACTTC. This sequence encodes CASSFLGTGQRETQYF.